This T cell receptor (beta chain) was sequenced during a study of blood T cell repertoires in COVID-19. On the study more broadly: PBMCs, B-cell-depleted T cells, or T cells were the source of the cDNA or gDNA that made up the material.

From germline, CDR1 is MDHEN and CDR2 SYDVKM. The CDR3 has 14 amino acids. Deletions cut 5 bases from V and 2 bases from J, with 12 bases between. In its sample, this clone was seen a few times. Authors' data handling: Nucleated cell counts were estimated from reference gene primer amplification. Clones were read by immunoSEQ multiplex PCR, and TCRdb kept only the in-frame ones, dropping some. Clone size and V and J calls were adopted from that table, with D and trimming inferred from the DNA. The repertoire holds around 100,000 clones, with around 83% as singletons. V usage is TRBV28 and J usage is TRBJ1-1, with D possibly TRBD1 on 6 matching bases. This clonotype originated in a man between 65 and 85 years old with acute or convalescent COVID-19. Sequencing input: peripheral blood. The CDR3 sequence: CASSPHRVNTEAFF. DNA of the CDR3: TGTGCCAGCAGTCCACACAGGGTTAACACTGAAGCTTTCTTT.